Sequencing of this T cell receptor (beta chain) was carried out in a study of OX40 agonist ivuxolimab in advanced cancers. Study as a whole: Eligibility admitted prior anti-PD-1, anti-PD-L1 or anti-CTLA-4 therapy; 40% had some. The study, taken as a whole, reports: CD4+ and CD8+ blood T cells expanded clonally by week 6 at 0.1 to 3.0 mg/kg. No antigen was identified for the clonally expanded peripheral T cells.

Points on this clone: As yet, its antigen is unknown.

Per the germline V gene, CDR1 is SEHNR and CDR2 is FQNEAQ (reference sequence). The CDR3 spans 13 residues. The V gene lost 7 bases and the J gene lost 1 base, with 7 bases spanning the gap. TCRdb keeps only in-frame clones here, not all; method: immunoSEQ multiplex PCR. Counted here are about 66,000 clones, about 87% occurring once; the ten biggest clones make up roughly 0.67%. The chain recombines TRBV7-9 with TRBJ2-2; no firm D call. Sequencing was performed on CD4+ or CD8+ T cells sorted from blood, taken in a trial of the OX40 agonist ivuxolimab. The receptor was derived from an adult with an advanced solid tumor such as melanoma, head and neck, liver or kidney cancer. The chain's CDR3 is CASTLQNTGELFF. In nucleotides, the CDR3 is TGTGCCAGCACCCTTCAGAACACCGGGGAGCTGTTTTTT.